This section outlines one TCR beta chain sequence together with its context. The source of the sample is a study of blood T cell repertoires in COVID-19. The overall study: The United States, Italy and Spain provided the acute and convalescent COVID-19 samples. From T cells, B-cell-depleted T cells, or PBMCs came the material, which was cDNA or gDNA.

Germline loops: CDR1 SGDLS, CDR2 YYNGEE. Trimming took 4 bases from V and 8 from J, leaving 10 bases between them. The CDR3 contains 13 residues. Authors' processing steps: Scientists estimated how many nucleated cells there were by amplifying reference gene primers. The table came from immunoSEQ multiplex PCR; TCRdb's copy has only in-frame clones and leaves some out. The V and J calls and clone size come from that table; D and trimming were worked out from the DNA. The repertoire holds 160,000 or so clones, with about 91% as singletons. This TCR derives from a woman aged 45-59 years with acute or convalescent COVID-19. The genes are TRBV9 and TRBJ1-6; D ambiguous. The specimen was peripheral blood. The CDR3 here is CASSTGSHSPLHF. Written as DNA, the CDR3 is TGTGCCAGCAGCACCGGGAGTCATTCACCCCTCCACTTT. Filled out from reference TRBV9 and TRBJ1-6, the complete variable domain reads DSGVTQTPKHLITATGQRVTLRCSPRSGDLSVYWYQQSLDQGLQFLIQYYNGEERAKGNILERFSAQQFPDLHSELNLSSLELGDSALYFCASSTGSHSPLHFGNGTRLTVT.